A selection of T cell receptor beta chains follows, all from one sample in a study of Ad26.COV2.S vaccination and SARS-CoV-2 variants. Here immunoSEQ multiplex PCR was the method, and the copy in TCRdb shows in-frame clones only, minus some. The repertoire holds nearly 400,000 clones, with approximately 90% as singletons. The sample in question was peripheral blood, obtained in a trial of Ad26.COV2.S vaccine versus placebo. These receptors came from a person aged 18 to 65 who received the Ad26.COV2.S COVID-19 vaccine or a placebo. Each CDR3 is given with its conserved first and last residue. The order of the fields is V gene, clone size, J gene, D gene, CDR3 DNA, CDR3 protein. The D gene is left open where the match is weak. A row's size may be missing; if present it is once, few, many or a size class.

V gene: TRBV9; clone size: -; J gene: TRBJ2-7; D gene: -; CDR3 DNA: TGTGCCAGCAGCGTAGCGATAGCAGACGAGCAGTACTTC; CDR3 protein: CASSVAIADEQYF
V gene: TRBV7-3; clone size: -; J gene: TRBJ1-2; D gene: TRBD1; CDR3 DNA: TGTGCCAGTAGCCCCGGGACAGGCTATGGCTACACCTTC; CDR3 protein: CASSPGTGYGYTF
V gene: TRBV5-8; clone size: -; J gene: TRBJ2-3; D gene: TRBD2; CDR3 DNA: TGTGCCAGCAGCTCCATTGGACTAGCTCCACAGTATTTT; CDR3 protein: CASSSIGLAPQYF
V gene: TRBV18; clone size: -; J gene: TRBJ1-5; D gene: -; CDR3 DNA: TGTGCCAGCTCGCCGGGTCCGGGGAATCAGCCCCAGCATTTT; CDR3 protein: CASSPGPGNQPQHF
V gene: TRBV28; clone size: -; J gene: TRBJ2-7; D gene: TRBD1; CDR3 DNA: TGTGCCAGCAAACCAACCCAGGACAGGGGCTACGAGCAGTACTTC; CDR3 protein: CASKPTQDRGYEQYF
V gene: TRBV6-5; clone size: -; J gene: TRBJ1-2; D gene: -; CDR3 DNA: TGTGCCAGCAGTCGTCTCCGGGACGGGGACTTTGGCTACACCTTC; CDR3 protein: CASSRLRDGDFGYTF
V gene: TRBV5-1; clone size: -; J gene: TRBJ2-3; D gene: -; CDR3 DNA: TGCGCCAGCAGCTTGGTCAGGGGAGCAGATACGCAGTATTTT; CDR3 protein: CASSLVRGADTQYF
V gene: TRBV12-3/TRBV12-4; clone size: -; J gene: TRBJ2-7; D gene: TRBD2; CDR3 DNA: TGTGCCAGCCGGGGGACTAGCGGGGAAGGGCAGTACTTC; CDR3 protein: CASRGTSGEGQYF
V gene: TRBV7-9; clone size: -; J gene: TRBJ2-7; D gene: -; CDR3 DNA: TGTGCCAGCAGCTTAGCCCCGGGGGGCTGGCGGGCCTCCTACGAGCAGTACTTC; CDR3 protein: CASSLAPGGWRASYEQYF
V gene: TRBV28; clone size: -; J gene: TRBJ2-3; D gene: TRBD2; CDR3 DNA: TGTGCCAGCAGTTTAGTAGCGGGAGGAACAGATACGCAGTATTTT; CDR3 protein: CASSLVAGGTDTQYF
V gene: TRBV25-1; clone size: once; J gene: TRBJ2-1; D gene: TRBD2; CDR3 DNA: TGTGCCAGCAGTGAGAATTCCGGCGGGGGACCCTACAATGAGCAGTTCTTC; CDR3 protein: CASSENSGGGPYNEQFF
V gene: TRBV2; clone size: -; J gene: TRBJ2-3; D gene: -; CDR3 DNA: TGTGCCAGCAGTGCAGTGGACGGCACAGATACGCAGTATTTT; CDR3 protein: CASSAVDGTDTQYF
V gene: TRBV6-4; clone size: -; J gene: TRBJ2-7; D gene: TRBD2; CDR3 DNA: TGTGCCAGCAGTGCCCCTAGCGGACCCTACGAGCAGTACTTC; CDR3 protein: CASSAPSGPYEQYF
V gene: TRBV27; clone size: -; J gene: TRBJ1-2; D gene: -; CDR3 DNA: TGTGCCAGCAGTTTTTCGGCCGAAGGAAGAGGCGGCTACACCTTC; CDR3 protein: CASSFSAEGRGGYTF
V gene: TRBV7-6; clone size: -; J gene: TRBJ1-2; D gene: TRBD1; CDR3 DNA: TGTGCCAGCAGCCCCGGGACAGACAACTATGGCTACACCTTC; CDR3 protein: CASSPGTDNYGYTF
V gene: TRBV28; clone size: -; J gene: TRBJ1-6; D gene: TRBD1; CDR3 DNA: TGTGCCAGCAATACGGGACAGGGACGCTCACCCCTCCACTTT; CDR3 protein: CASNTGQGRSPLHF
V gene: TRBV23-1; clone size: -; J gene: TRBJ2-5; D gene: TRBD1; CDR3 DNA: TGCGCCAGCAATCGACAGGGGGCCGGAGAGACCCAGTACTTC; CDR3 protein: CASNRQGAGETQYF
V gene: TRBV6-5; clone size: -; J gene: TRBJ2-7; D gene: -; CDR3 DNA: TGTGCCACCACCCCCCTCGAGTACGAGCAGTACTTC; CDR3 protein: CATTPLEYEQYF
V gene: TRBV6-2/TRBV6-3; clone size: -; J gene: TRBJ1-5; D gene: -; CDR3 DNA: TGTGCCAGCAGTAAACCGGACAACCCTTACAATCAGCCCCAGCATTTT; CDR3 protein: CASSKPDNPYNQPQHF
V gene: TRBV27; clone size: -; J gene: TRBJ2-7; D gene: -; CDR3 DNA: TGTGCCAGCAGTTCCTCGATGGTTTACGAGCAGTACTTC; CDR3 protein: CASSSSMVYEQYF
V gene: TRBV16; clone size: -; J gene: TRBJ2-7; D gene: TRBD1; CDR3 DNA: TGTGCCAGCAGCCACCAGGGGGCCGCCTACGAGCAGTACTTC; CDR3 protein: CASSHQGAAYEQYF
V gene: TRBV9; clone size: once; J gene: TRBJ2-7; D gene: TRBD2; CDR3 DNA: TGTGCCAGCAGCGTCGGACTAGCTTTCAGCGAGCAGTACTTC; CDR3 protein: CASSVGLAFSEQYF
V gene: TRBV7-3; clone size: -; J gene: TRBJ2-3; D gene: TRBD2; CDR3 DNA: TGTGCCAGCAGCTTAGCGAGCGGGGGCACAGATACGCAGTATTTT; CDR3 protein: CASSLASGGTDTQYF
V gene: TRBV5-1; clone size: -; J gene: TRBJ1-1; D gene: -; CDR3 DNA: TGCGCCAGCAGCTTGGCCACTGCCAGGGCAAACACTGAAGCTTTCTTT; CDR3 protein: CASSLATARANTEAFF
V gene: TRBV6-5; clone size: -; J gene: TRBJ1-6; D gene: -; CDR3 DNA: TGTGCCAGCAGTTACTCGAGAAGTGGTTCACCCCTCCACTTT; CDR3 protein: CASSYSRSGSPLHF
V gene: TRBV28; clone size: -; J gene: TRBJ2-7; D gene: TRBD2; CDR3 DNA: TGTGCCAGCAGACGGGGGGGCACCACCTACGAGCAGTACTTC; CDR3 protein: CASRRGGTTYEQYF